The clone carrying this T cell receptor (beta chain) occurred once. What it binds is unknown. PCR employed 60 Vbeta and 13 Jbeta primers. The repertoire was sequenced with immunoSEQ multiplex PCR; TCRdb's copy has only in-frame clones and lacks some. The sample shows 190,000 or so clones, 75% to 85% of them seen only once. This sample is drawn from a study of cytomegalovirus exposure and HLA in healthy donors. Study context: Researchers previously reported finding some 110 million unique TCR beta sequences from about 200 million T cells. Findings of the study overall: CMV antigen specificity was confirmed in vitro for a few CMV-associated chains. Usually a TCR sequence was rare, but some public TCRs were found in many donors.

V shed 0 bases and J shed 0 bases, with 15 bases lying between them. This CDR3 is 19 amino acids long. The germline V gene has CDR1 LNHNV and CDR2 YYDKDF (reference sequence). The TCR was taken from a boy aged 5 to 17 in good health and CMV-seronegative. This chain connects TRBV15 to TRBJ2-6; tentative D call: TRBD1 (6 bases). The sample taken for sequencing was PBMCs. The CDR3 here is CATSRERAGDLSGANVLTF. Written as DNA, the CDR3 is TGTGCCACCAGCAGAGAACGAGCAGGGGACCTCTCTGGGGCCAACGTCCTGACTTTC.